This T cell receptor beta chain was obtained from a study of CD8+CD57+ T cells in acquired aplastic anemia. On this clonotype itself: At one end, the junction sequence differs from germline, possibly due to a read error.

This CDR3 contains 14 residues. The germline V gene has CDR1 LNHDA and CDR2 SQIVND (reference sequence). The sequenced patients had an expansion of CD8+CD57+ cells seen by flow cytometry. The cohort consisted entirely of patients having severe acquired aplastic anemia. Genomic DNA, serving as template, underwent TCR beta VDJ and CDR3 profiling. TCRdb itself ran the reads through MiXCR, one entry per CDR3 protein. This repertoire shows around 200,000 distinct CDR3 sequences, less than 60% found once; its top ten account for about 20%. The chain is built from TRBV19 and TRBJ2-5; TRBD2 might be the D (6 bases). The specimen was sorted CD4+, CD8+, or CD8+CD57+ T cells (not recorded which) from PBMCs. The origin of this receptor is a human donor with aplastic anemia. In DNA, the CDR3 is TGTGCCAGTAGTATGGGACTGAACCAAGAGGCCCAGCACTTC. As protein: CASSMGLNQEAQHF.